This T cell receptor (beta chain) was identified in a study of human T cells and chemical hapten exposure. Study summary: Doses of diphenylcyclopropenone went to the patients' scalps weekly throughout the roughly 24-week study. General study points: Expanded TCRs created a significantly greater count of big CDR3 similarity clusters than controls did.

Germline loops: CDR1 SGHTA, CDR2 FQGNSA. V was shortened by 0 bases and J by 0 bases, with 4 bases between the two germline ends. The CDR3 totals 14 residues. Time point noted: patch test 1, 2 weeks after DPC sensitization. The treatment is: therapeutic diphenylcyclopropenone sensitization with weekly scalp DPC. On this clonotype: The antigen remains undetermined.

Original data processing: The median was roughly 91,000 TCRs per sample, ranging roughly 20,000 to 750,000. In TCRdb, the RACE reads were re-called with MiXCR into one record per CDR3 protein. In this record, the V and J calls reflect TCRdb's handling and not the investigators' own analysis. The data contain more than 70,000 distinct CDR3 sequences, 12% of them singletons. Specimen: whole blood, collected in connection with sensitization to the hapten diphenylcyclopropenone (DPC). The receptor comes from an older woman with alopecia areata. Some clones in this sample may be carry-over from other donors' samples. The chain couples TRBV7-2 to TRBJ2-3; D gene unclear. CDR3 residues: CASSLASSTDTQYF. The CDR3 DNA sequence: TGTGCCAGCAGCTTAGCTTCTAGCACAGATACGCAGTATTTT.